The 28 T cell receptor beta chains presented below share a single source sample, sequenced in a study of blood T cell repertoires in COVID-19. Measured with immunoSEQ multiplex PCR; TCRdb has only the in-frame clones, and not every one. Of about 210,000 clones listed, roughly 90% are singletons. The source material was PBMCs or T cells enriched from blood (not recorded which). These receptors came from a man aged 18 to 30 with acute COVID-19.

V is TRBV4-1 and J is TRBJ2-7; TRBD2 matches 9 bases. The CDR3 covers 18 residues. With 0 bases clipped from V and 0 bases from J, the junction kept 9 bases outside the gene matches. Germline V gene sequence: CDR1 MGHRA, CDR2 YSYEKL. The DNA for the CDR3 is TGCGCCAGCAGCCAAGATCTAGCTAGCGGGGCCAGCTCCTACGAGCAGTACTTC. It is translated as CASSQDLASGASSYEQYF.

V gene TRBV7-2 combines with J gene TRBJ2-7; 9 nucleotides line up with TRBD2. The V and J ends lost 3 bases and 4 bases, in that order; junction bases with no gene match: 4. The germline CDR1 and CDR2 sequences are SGHTA and FQGNSA. CDR3 size: 14 residues. CDR3 amino acids: CASSLGTSRYEQYF. CDR3 in DNA: TGTGCCAGCAGCTTGGGGACTAGCCGATACGAGCAGTACTTC.

In DNA, the CDR3 is TGTGCCATCAGTCAGGGAACCGGGGCCAACGTCCTGACTTTC. It translates to CAISQGTGANVLTF. This rearrangement joins TRBV10-3 to TRBJ2-6; the D gene is possibly TRBD1 (5 bases). Germline-derived CDR1 and CDR2 are ENHRY and SYGVKD. Between the trimmed V and J ends, which lost 5 bases and 4 bases, there was a span of 9 bases. The CDR3 spans 14 residues.

This rearrangement joins TRBV10-3 to TRBJ2-7, with 10 positions matching TRBD2. The V gene end was trimmed by 2 bases and the J gene end by 5 bases; junction bases not matched to a gene: 3. The CDR3 totals 14 residues. Germline lookup yields CDR1 ENHRY and CDR2 SYGVKD. The CDR3 sequence: CAISETSGTHEQYF. Written as DNA, the CDR3 is TGTGCCATCAGTGAGACTAGCGGGACCCACGAGCAGTACTTC.

This clone was found a few times. The rearrangement uses TRBV4-2 and TRBJ2-3, with 10 nucleotides matching TRBD2. CDR3 size: 16 residues. The germline V gene has CDR1 LGHNA and CDR2 YNFKEQ. Trimming at V came to 0 bases and at J to 4 bases, leaving 4 bases not matched to a gene. This CDR3 is CASSQEFLAGADTQYF. CDR3 nucleotide sequence: TGTGCCAGCAGCCAAGAATTCCTAGCGGGAGCAGATACGCAGTATTTT.

The chain uses TRBV4-2 and TRBJ2-5; 12 nucleotides agree with TRBD2. After removal of 1 base from V and 4 bases from J, the junction contained 13 bases not matched to a gene. The CDR3 extends over 19 amino acids. Germline CDR1 reads LGHNA; CDR2 reads YNFKEQ. As DNA, the CDR3 is TGTGCCAGCAGCCAAGCACCATCTAGCGGGAGGGCCCTCACAGAGACCCAGTACTTC. Its protein is CASSQAPSSGRALTETQYF.

This clone has just one count. The DNA of the CDR3 is TGTGCCAGCAGCTTAGACAGGGATACCACAGATACGCAGTATTTT. This translates into CASSLDRDTTDTQYF. The chain joins TRBV7-9 to TRBJ2-3; D is perhaps TRBD1 (6 bases). CDR3 length equals 15 residues. Per the germline V gene, CDR1 is SEHNR and CDR2 is FQNEAQ (reference sequence). V was clipped by 1 base and J by 2 bases, with 10 bases between them.

As regards this clone: This same CDR3 is encoded by further DNA sequences in the sample. The rearrangement uses TRBV5-6 and TRBJ2-1; 14 positions match TRBD2. CDR1 and CDR2 (germline): SGHDT, YYEEEE. CDR3 length: 15 amino acids. V was pared by 4 bases and J by 5 bases, with 2 bases of the junction left unmatched. CDR3 in amino acids: CASSLGLAGDNEQFF. In DNA, the CDR3 is TGTGCCAGCAGCCTGGGACTAGCGGGAGACAATGAGCAGTTCTTC. The entire variable domain, with the rest obtained from reference TRBV5-6 and TRBJ2-1, is as follows: DAGVTQSPTHLIKTRGQQVTLRCSPKSGHDTVSWYQQALGQGPQFIFQYYEEEERQRGNFPDRFSGHQFPNYSSELNVNALLLGDSALYLCASSLGLAGDNEQFFGPGTRLTVL.

The chain carries TRBV18 and TRBJ2-1, with 8 bases lining up with TRBD1. The germline V gene encodes CDR1 KGHSH and CDR2 LQKENI. Unmatched junction bases numbered 12, after V lost 3 bases and J lost 5 bases. The CDR3 has 17 residues. CDR3 sequence reads: CASSPPPWTGSNNEQFF. The DNA of the CDR3 is TGTGCCAGCTCACCCCCTCCTTGGACAGGGTCGAACAATGAGCAGTTCTTC.

The V call is TRBV5-8, the J call TRBJ2-4; D gene ambiguous. The V end lost 4 bases, the J end lost 1 base, and 9 bases lay between the germline ends. Germline V gene lookup returns CDR1 SGHTS and CDR2 YDEGEE. CDR3 length: 14 amino acids. CDR3 nucleotides: TGTGCCAGCAGCACGAGCATGGCCAAAAACATTCAGTACTTC. This encodes CASSTSMAKNIQYF. The whole variable domain, filled in from reference TRBV5-8 and TRBJ2-4, reads EAGVTQSPTHLIKTRGQQATLRCSPISGHTSVYWYQQALGLGLQFLLWYDEGEERNRGNFPPRFSGRQFPNYSSELNVNALELEDSALYLCASSTSMAKNIQYFGAGTRLSVL.

The chain links TRBV29-1 to TRBJ2-2; D may be TRBD1 (6 bases). CDR3 size: 13 residues. The germline CDR1 and CDR2 sequences are SQVTM and ANQGSEA. V was pared by 7 bases and J by 4 bases, with 13 bases between. The CDR3 DNA is TGCAGCGGAGGGGGTGGTGGCACCGGGGAGCTGTTTTTT. The encoded protein is CSGGGGGTGELFF.

The chain links TRBV7-9 to TRBJ1-6; D not resolved. Germline-derived CDR1 and CDR2 are SEHNR and FQNEAQ (reference sequence). V was trimmed by 2 bases and J by 6 bases, leaving 8 bases between them. This CDR3 has 14 residues. The CDR3: CASSLPNSNSPLHF. In DNA form, the CDR3 reads TGTGCCAGCAGCTTACCCAACAGTAATTCACCCCTCCACTTT.

V gene TRBV6-2 or TRBV6-3 combines with J gene TRBJ1-2; D is unclear. The CDR3 has 12 amino acids. CDR1 MNHEY and CDR2 SVGEGT come from the germline V gene. V was shortened by 5 bases and J by 8 bases, with 12 bases between the two germline ends. The CDR3 bases are TGTGCCAGCAGTCGTCTGGAGTTCGGCTACACCTTC. Translation: CASSRLEFGYTF.

The chain has TRBV19 and TRBJ1-1; D not resolved. V lost 3 bases to trimming and J lost 3 bases, with 8 bases between them. CDR1 and CDR2 from the germline V gene are LNHDA and SQIVND (reference sequence). The CDR3 sequence is 13 residues long. CDR3 DNA: TGTGCCAGTAGTATTGTCCTGTACACTGAAGCTTTCTTT. Translation gives CASSIVLYTEAFF.

The gene calls are TRBV29-1 and TRBJ2-3, with 9 positions matching TRBD2. With 0 bases clipped from V and 7 bases from J, the junction kept 8 bases outside the gene matches. There are 15 residues in the CDR3. Germline V gene lookup returns CDR1 SQVTM and CDR2 ANQGSEA. Written as DNA, the CDR3 is TGCAGCGTTGAAGAAGGGCTAGCGGGACCCTATACGCAGTATTTT. Protein sequence: CSVEEGLAGPYTQYF.

The V and J genes are TRBV6-5 and TRBJ2-1; no clear D. The length of the CDR3 is 13 residues. From germline, CDR1 is MNHEY and CDR2 SVGAGI. Between the trimmed V and J ends, which lost 6 bases and 3 bases, there was a span of 9 bases. CDR3 bases: TGTGCCAGCAGCTCTACTGACTACAATGAGCAGTTCTTC. Residues: CASSSTDYNEQFF.

This clone occurred once. The chain combines TRBV28 with TRBJ1-1; TRBD1 might be the D (6 bases). Germline assignment: CDR1 MDHEN and CDR2 SYDVKM. The CDR3 sequence is 13 residues long. V dropped 4 bases and J dropped 5 bases, with 11 bases sitting between them. Here the CDR3 reads CASSSQGWTEAFF. The DNA for the CDR3 is TGTGCCAGCAGTTCCCAGGGGTGGACTGAAGCTTTCTTT.

The V call is TRBV7-8, the J call TRBJ2-7; 7 positions agree with TRBD1. Trimming at V came to 5 bases and at J to 2 bases, leaving 6 bases not matched to a gene. This CDR3 region has 14 residues. CDR1 is SGHVS, CDR2 FQNEAQ, per germline. The DNA of the CDR3 is TGTGCCAGCAGCCTTTTGACAGGGCCCTACGAGCAGTACTTC. It yields the protein CASSLLTGPYEQYF. Using reference TRBV7-8 and TRBJ2-7 for the parts outside the CDR3, the full variable domain is GAGVSQSPRYKVAKRGQDVALRCDPISGHVSLFWYQQALGQGPEFLTYFQNEAQLDKSGLPSDRFFAERPEGSVSTLKIQRTQQEDSAVYLCASSLLTGPYEQYFGPGTRLTVT.

V gene TRBV4-1 combines with J gene TRBJ2-2; possible D gene TRBD1, 5 bases. The CDR3 consists of 17 residues. Trimming stripped 1 base from V and 0 bases from J, with 12 bases between. Germline V CDR1 and CDR2: MGHRA, YSYEKL. For the CDR3, the DNA is TGCGCCAGCAGCCAAGGGACAACCGCGGCGAACACCGGGGAGCTGTTTTTT. It encodes CASSQGTTAANTGELFF.

The chain combines TRBV30 with TRBJ1-4; D gene ambiguous. This CDR3 is 15 amino acids long. From germline, CDR1 is GTSNPN and CDR2 SVGIG (reference sequence). Trimming stripped 4 bases from V and 4 bases from J, with 16 bases between. The CDR3 DNA sequence: TGTGCCTGGAATGCGGTGGGGAGGAATAATGAAAAACTGTTTTTT. Protein product: CAWNAVGRNNEKLFF. Drawing the rest from reference TRBV30 and TRBJ1-4, the complete variable domain is SQTIHQWPATLVQPVGSPLSLECTVEGTSNPNLYWYRQAAGRGLQLLFYSVGIGQISSEVPQNLSASRPQDRQFILSSKKLLLSDSGFYLCAWNAVGRNNEKLFFGSGTQLSVL.

This clone occurred once. The chain uses TRBV27 and TRBJ1-2, with 8 positions matching TRBD1. Germline V gene sequence: CDR1 MNHEY, CDR2 SMNVEV (reference sequence). This CDR3 region has 14 residues. With 6 bases clipped from V and 8 bases from J, the junction kept 11 bases outside the gene matches. The CDR3 DNA reads TGTGCCAGCAGCCCTGGACAGGGAAAGGGAGGCTACACCTTC. Translated, it gives CASSPGQGKGGYTF.

The chain combines TRBV18 with TRBJ1-3; possible D gene TRBD1, 6 bases. The CDR3 is 16 amino acids. From germline, CDR1 is KGHSH and CDR2 LQKENI. With 1 base removed from V and 3 bases from J, the gap between germline ends came to 13 bases. The CDR3 spells CASSPRQDLGGNTIYF. CDR3 DNA: TGTGCCAGCTCACCACGACAGGATTTGGGTGGAAACACCATATATTTT.

The V and J genes are TRBV14 and TRBJ2-3, with D unclear. V lost 4 bases, J lost 0 bases, and 8 bases lay in between. From germline, CDR1 is SGHDN and CDR2 FVKESK. The CDR3 is 14 residues long. The CDR3 loop reads CASSLSRSTDTQYF. The CDR3 DNA follows: TGTGCCAGCAGCCTTTCTCGGAGCACAGATACGCAGTATTTT.

V and J are TRBV6-5 and TRBJ2-7; 7 nucleotides align to TRBD2. Per the germline V gene, CDR1 is MNHEY and CDR2 is SVGAGI. V shed 8 bases, J shed 6 bases, and the junction held 10 bases outside the gene matches. The CDR3 is 13 residues long. The chain's CDR3 is CASGEAGEPEQYF. The CDR3 DNA reads TGTGCCAGCGGGGAGGCGGGAGAGCCCGAGCAGTACTTC.

V gene TRBV28 combines with J gene TRBJ1-2; D not certain. The germline V and J ends were trimmed by 5 bases and 0 bases, with 19 bases remaining between them. This CDR3 comprises 17 residues. Germline V gives CDR1 MDHEN, CDR2 SYDVKM. The CDR3 DNA follows: TGTGCCAGCAGTGACTTCCATGGTTCTAAAGCTAACTATGGCTACACCTTC. This translates into CASSDFHGSKANYGYTF.

The gene calls are TRBV28 and TRBJ2-2, with D possibly matching TRBD1 (6 bases). This CDR3 region has 14 residues. CDR1 MDHEN and CDR2 SYDVKM come from the germline V gene. V shed 6 bases and J shed 2 bases, with 10 bases lying between them. The CDR3: CASSTGFNTGELFF. In DNA, the CDR3 is TGTGCCAGCAGCACAGGGTTCAACACCGGGGAGCTGTTTTTT.

J is TRBJ2-6 and V is TRBV24-1; 10 positions agree with TRBD1. The CDR3 runs to 18 residues. V lost 3 bases, J lost 4 bases, and 8 bases stayed unmatched. Looked up from germline, CDR1 is KGHDR and CDR2 is SFDVKD. CDR3 in DNA: TGTGCCACCAGTGATGCCGGGACAGGGGTGTTCGGGGCCAACGTCCTGACTTTC. Translating it yields CATSDAGTGVFGANVLTF.

This clone has just a few counts. This chain connects TRBV4-1 to TRBJ1-5; TRBD1 might be the D (6 bases). The CDR3 contains 16 residues. Trimming stripped 0 bases from V and 7 bases from J, with 16 bases between. Per germline, CDR1 MGHRA and CDR2 YSYEKL. CDR3 nucleotides: TGCGCCAGCAGCCAAGATCCAGGGGCTGGTGGCCAGCCCCAGCATTTT. Amino acid sequence: CASSQDPGAGGQPQHF.